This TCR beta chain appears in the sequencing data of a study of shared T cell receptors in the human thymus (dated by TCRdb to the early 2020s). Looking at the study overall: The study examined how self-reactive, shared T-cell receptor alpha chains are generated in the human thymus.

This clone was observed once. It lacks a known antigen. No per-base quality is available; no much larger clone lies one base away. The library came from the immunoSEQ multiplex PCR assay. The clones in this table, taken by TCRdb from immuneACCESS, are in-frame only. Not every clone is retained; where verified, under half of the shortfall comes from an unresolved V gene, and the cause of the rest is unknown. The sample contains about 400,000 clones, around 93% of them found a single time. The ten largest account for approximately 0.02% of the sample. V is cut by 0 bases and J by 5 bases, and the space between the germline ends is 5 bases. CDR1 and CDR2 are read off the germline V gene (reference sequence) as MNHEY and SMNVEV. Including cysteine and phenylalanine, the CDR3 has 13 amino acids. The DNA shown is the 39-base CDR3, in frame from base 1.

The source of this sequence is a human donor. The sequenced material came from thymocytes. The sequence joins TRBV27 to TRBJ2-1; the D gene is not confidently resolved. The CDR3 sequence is CASSLSADNEQFF. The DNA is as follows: TGTGCCAGCAGTTTATCCGCGGACAATGAGCAGTTCTTC.